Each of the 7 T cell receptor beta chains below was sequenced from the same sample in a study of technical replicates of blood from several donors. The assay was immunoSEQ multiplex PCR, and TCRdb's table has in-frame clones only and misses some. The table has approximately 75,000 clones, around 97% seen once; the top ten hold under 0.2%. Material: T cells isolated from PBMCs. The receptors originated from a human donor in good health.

In DNA form, the CDR3 reads TGTGCCAGCTATCGGGGGGGGCCGGGGTTGGCCCAAGAGACCCAGTACTTC. Translation gives CASYRGGPGLAQETQYF. This sequence joins TRBV2 and TRBJ2-5; 8 bases are a match to TRBD2. Trimming at V came to 8 bases and at J to 1 base, leaving 15 bases not matched to a gene. Per germline, CDR1 SNHLY and CDR2 FYNNEI. The CDR3 has 17 residues.

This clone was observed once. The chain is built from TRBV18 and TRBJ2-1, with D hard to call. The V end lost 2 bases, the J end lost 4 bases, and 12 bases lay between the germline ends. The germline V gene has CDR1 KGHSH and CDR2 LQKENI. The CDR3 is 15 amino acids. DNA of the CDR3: TGTGCCAGCTCACCATCGCAGGCCCTTTACAATGAGCAGTTCTTC. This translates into CASSPSQALYNEQFF.

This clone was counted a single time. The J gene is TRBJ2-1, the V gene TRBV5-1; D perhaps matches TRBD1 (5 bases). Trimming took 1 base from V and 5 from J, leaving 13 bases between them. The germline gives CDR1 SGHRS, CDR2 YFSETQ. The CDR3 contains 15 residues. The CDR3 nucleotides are TGCGCCAGCAGCTTGTCCCAGGGAAGGAACAATGAGCAGTTCTTC. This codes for CASSLSQGRNNEQFF.

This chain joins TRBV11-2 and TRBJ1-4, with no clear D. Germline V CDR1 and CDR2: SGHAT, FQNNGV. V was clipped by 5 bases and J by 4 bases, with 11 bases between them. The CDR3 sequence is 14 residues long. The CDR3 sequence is CASSPEGFNEKLFF. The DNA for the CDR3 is TGTGCCAGCAGCCCTGAGGGTTTTAATGAAAAACTGTTTTTT.

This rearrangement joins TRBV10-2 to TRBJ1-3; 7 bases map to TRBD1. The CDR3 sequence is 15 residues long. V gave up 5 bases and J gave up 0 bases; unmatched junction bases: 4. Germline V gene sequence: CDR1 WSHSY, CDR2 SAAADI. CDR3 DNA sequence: TGCGCCAGCAGTCGACAGGGCTCCTCTGGAAACACCATATATTTT. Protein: CASSRQGSSGNTIYF.

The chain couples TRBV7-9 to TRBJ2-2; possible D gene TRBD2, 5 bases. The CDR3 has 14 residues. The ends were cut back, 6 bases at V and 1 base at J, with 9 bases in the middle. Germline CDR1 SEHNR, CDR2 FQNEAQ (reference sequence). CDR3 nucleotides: TGTGCCAGCAGTTCCGGGGAGAACACCGGGGAGCTGTTTTTT. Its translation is CASSSGENTGELFF.

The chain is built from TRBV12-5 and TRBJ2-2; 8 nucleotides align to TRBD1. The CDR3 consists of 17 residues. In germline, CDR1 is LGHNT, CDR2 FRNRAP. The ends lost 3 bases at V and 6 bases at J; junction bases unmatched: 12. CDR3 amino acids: CASGLRAGGEVAGELFF. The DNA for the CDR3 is TGTGCTAGTGGTTTACGGGCAGGGGGCGAGGTTGCCGGGGAGCTGTTTTTT.